The clone carrying this TCR beta chain showed up many times. The antigen is unknown. The length of the CDR3 is 16 residues. The germline V gene has CDR1 SGHVS and CDR2 FNYEAQ. The germline V and J ends were trimmed by 5 bases and 5 bases, with 18 bases remaining between them. The data derive from a study of T cell repertoires in cytomegalovirus infection. Study-wide context: Recently identified HLA-C-restricted CMV epitopes were among the peptides used.

TCRdb passed the reads through MiXCR, listing each CDR3 protein once. The sample lists approximately 1,000,000 distinct CDR3 sequences, 30% to 40% seen once, with about an eighth in the top ten. The source was cultured CD8+ T cells from PBMCs, collected from culture after CMV antigen stimulation. This rearrangement joins TRBV7-6 to TRBJ2-2; D might be TRBD1 (7 bases). This TCR was sampled from a human donor in good health (CMV status not recorded). Some clones in this sample may be carry-over from other donors' samples. CDR3 sequence (DNA): TGTGCCAGCAGCCCCCCTGGAGGGGGACAGACCGGGGAGCTGTTTTTT. This translates into CASSPPGGGQTGELFF.